The T cell receptor beta chain described here comes from a study of blood T cell repertoires in COVID-19. The wider study: The samples span acute and convalescent COVID-19 from the United States, Italy and Spain. T cells, B-cell-depleted T cells, or PBMCs provided the cDNA or gDNA that served as material.

In the original workflow: How many nucleated cells were present was estimated from reference gene primer amplification. Profiled with immunoSEQ multiplex PCR; TCRdb holds only in-frame clones, not every one. V and J calls and clone size are those listed in that table; D and trimming were worked out from the DNA. The sample holds about 250,000 clones; about 89% are singletons and the top ten take 0.9% to 1%. Germline V gene data show CDR1 as SNHLY and CDR2 as FYNNEI. There are 15 residues in the CDR3. Losses at the gene ends were 2 bases for V and 6 bases for J; bases not matched to a gene: 6. The sequenced sample was peripheral blood. This sequence joins TRBV2 and TRBJ2-1, with TRBD2 matching over 8 bases. The sequence derives from a woman aged 40-49 years who had recovered from COVID-19. The CDR3 reads CASSELTSGRNEQFF. In DNA, the CDR3 is TGTGCCAGCAGTGAACTCACTAGCGGCCGCAATGAGCAGTTCTTC.